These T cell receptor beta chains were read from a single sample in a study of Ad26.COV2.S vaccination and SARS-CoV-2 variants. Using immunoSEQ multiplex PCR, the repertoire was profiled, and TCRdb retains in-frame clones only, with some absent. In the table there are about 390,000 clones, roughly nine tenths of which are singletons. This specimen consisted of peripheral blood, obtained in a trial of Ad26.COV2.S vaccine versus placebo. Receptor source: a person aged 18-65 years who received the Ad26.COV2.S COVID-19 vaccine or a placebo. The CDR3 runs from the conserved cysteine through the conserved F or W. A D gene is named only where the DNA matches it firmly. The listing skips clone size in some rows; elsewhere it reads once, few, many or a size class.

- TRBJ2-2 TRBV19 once CASSIVEGPVGELFF TGTGCCAGTAGTATAGTCGAGGGGCCGGTCGGGGAGCTGTTTTTT
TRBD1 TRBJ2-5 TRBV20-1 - CSASRATGGSQETQYF TGCAGTGCTAGTCGTGCAACAGGGGGCTCCCAAGAGACCCAGTACTTC
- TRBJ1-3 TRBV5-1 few CASSLGVGQGNTIYF TGCGCCAGCAGCTTGGGGGTCGGGCAGGGAAACACCATATATTTT
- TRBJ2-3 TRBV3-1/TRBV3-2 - CASRPGTTSTDTQYF TGTGCCAGCAGACCTGGGACCACTAGCACAGATACGCAGTATTTT
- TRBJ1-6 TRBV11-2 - CASSLQENSPLHF TGTGCCAGCAGCTTACAGGAGAATTCACCCCTCCACTTT
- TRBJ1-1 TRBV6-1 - CASSEPIGALANTEAFF TGTGCCAGCAGTGAACCGATCGGGGCTTTGGCGAACACTGAAGCTTTCTTT
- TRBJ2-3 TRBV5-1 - CASSLQISTDTQYF TGCGCCAGCAGCTTGCAGATAAGCACAGATACGCAGTATTTT
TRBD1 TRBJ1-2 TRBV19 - CASSPGQATYGYTF TGTGCCAGTAGTCCAGGACAGGCGACTTATGGCTACACCTTC
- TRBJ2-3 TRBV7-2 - CASSLSITDTQYF TGTGCCAGCAGCTTGAGTATCACAGATACGCAGTATTTT
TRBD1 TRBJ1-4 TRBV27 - CASSYTGQGTEKLFF TGTGCCAGCAGCTACACGGGACAGGGTACGGAAAAACTGTTTTTT
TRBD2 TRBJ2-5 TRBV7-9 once CAVEGVAGRETQYF TGTGCCGTAGAGGGCGTAGCGGGTCGAGAGACCCAGTACTTC
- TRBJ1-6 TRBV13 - CASSSGLAVDNSPLHF TGTGCCAGCAGCTCGGGCCTAGCAGTGGATAATTCACCCCTCCACTTT
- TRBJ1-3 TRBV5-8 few CASSSWTSGNTIYF TGTGCCAGCAGCTCCTGGACATCTGGAAACACCATATATTTT
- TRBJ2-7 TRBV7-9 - CASSLGWDGPYEQYF TGTGCCAGCAGCTTAGGATGGGACGGACCCTACGAGCAGTACTTC
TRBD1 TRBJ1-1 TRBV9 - CASSVQGAMNTEAFF TGTGCCAGCAGCGTACAGGGGGCCATGAACACTGAAGCTTTCTTT
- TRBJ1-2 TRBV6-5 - CASSYRGEAYGYTF TGTGCCAGCAGTTACCGGGGGGAGGCCTATGGCTACACCTTC
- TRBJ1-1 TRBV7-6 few CASSLGGGTEAFF TGTGCCAGCAGCTTAGGGGGTGGGACTGAAGCTTTCTTT
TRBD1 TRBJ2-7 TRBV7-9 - CASSQTGGNEQYF TGTGCCAGCAGCCAGACAGGGGGTAACGAGCAGTACTTC
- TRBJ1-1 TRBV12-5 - CASGFGGMLTEAFF TGTGCTAGTGGTTTCGGGGGAATGTTGACTGAAGCTTTCTTT
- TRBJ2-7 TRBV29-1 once CSVAKGTVGTYEQYF TGCAGCGTTGCTAAAGGAACGGTTGGCACCTACGAGCAGTACTTC
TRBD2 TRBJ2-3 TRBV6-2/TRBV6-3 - CASSMAGESTDTQYF TGTGCCAGCAGTATGGCGGGGGAAAGCACAGATACGCAGTATTTT
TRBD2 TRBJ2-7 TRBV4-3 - CASSQDRTSGGLAYEQYF TGCGCCAGCAGCCAAGATCGGACTAGCGGGGGATTAGCCTACGAGCAGTACTTC
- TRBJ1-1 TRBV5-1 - CASSSQGGTEAFF TGCGCCAGCAGCTCCCAGGGTGGCACTGAAGCTTTCTTT
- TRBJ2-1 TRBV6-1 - CASSESGQGRNEQFF TGTGCCAGCAGTGAATCGGGGCAGGGAAGAAATGAGCAGTTCTTC
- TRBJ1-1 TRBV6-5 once CASRIRGGNTEAFF TGTGCCAGCAGGATCAGGGGAGGGAACACTGAAGCTTTCTTT
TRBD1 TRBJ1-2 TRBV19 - CASSIEDRRYGYTF TGTGCCAGTAGTATAGAGGACAGGAGATATGGCTACACCTTC
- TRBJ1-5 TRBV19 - CASTPDGQPQHF TGTGCCAGCACTCCCGACGGGCAGCCCCAGCATTTT
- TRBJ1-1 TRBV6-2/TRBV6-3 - CASSYPADPMNTEAFF TGTGCCAGCAGTTACCCGGCAGACCCCATGAACACTGAAGCTTTCTTT
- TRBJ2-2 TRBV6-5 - CASSQTTGELFF TGTGCCAGCAGCCAGACGACCGGGGAGCTGTTTTTT
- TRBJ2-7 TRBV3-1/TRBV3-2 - CASSHGGDPEQYF TGTGCCAGCAGCCACGGAGGGGACCCCGAGCAGTACTTC
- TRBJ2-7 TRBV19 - CASSIWPGEQYF TGTGCCAGTAGTATTTGGCCTGGCGAGCAGTACTTC
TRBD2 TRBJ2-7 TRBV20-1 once CSASKLAGGLSYEQYF TGCAGTGCTAGTAAACTAGCGGGGGGTCTTTCCTACGAGCAGTACTTC
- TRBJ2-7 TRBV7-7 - CASRREKFYEQYF TGTGCTAGCAGACGGGAAAAGTTCTACGAGCAGTACTTC
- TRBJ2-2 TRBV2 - CASSLTRSSGELFF TGTGCCAGCAGTTTAACTAGGAGCTCCGGGGAGCTGTTTTTT
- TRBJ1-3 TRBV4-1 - CASSSLDGNTIYF TGCGCCAGCAGCTCCCTGGATGGAAACACCATATATTTT
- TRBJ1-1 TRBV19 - CASSIQTDSANTEAFF TGTGCCAGTAGTATTCAAACTGACAGCGCGAACACTGAAGCTTTCTTT
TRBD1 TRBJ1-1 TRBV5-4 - CASTREGARTEAFF TGTGCCAGCACCCGGGAGGGGGCGCGGACTGAAGCTTTCTTT
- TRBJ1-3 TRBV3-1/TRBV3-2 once CASSQGVGPGNTIYF TGTGCCAGCAGCCAAGGGGTAGGGCCTGGAAACACCATATATTTT
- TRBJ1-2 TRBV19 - CASSVDRYGYTF TGTGCCAGTAGTGTCGACAGGTATGGCTACACCTTC
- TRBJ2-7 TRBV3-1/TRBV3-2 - CASSQDRLIYEQYF TGTGCCAGCAGCCAAGATCGATTGATCTACGAGCAGTACTTC
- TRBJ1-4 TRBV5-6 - CASSFGQGGEKLFF TGTGCCAGCAGCTTCGGTCAGGGAGGCGAAAAACTGTTTTTT
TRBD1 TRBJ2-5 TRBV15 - CATSRAPGGWETQYF TGTGCCACCAGCAGAGCCCCAGGGGGCTGGGAGACCCAGTACTTC
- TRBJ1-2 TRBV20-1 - CSATAYGYTF TGCAGTGCTACAGCCTATGGCTACACCTTC
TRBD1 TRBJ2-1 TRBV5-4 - CASSFGQGNEQFF TGTGCCAGCAGCTTTGGACAGGGGAATGAGCAGTTCTTC
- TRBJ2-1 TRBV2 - CASSVTTTYNEQFF TGTGCCAGCAGTGTGACTACCACCTACAATGAGCAGTTCTTC
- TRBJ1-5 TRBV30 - CAWSKTEYQPQHF TGTGCCTGGAGTAAGACAGAATATCAGCCCCAGCATTTT
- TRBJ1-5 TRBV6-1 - CASSWGFSNQPQHF TGTGCCAGCAGCTGGGGCTTTAGCAATCAGCCCCAGCATTTT
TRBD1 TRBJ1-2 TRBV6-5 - CASSAGQNYGYTF TGTGCCAGCAGCGCGGGACAGAACTATGGCTACACCTTC